These 30 T cell receptor beta chains were sequenced from one sample in a study of beta chain features in type 1 diabetes. Study-wide results and caveats: All four CD4+ subsets of Type 1 diabetes patients contained TCRB CDR3s that were moderately but significantly shorter.

Their cognate antigens are unknown. Of the isolated RNA, all was reverse transcribed, and so the sequenced material was expressed TCRB transcripts. Some clones are missing from TCRdb's copy, which holds only in-frame ones; the method was immunoSEQ multiplex PCR. The sample includes about 300,000 clones, about 13% of them seen just once. Source material: naive CD4+ T cells from blood. The receptors come from a woman in her late teens or twenties with type 1 diabetes.

The CDR3 sequence: CASSSGSSGANVLTF. The CDR3 nucleotides are TGTGCCAGTAGTTCGGGGAGCTCTGGGGCCAACGTCCTGACTTTC. The chain is built from TRBV19 and TRBJ2-6, with D maybe TRBD2 (5 bases). The V gene lost 5 bases and the J gene lost 0 bases, with 8 bases spanning the gap. Germline V gene sequence: CDR1 LNHDA, CDR2 SQIVND (reference sequence). The CDR3 covers 15 residues.

This clone was picked up a small number of times. This rearrangement joins TRBV5-1 to TRBJ2-1; 9 bases fit TRBD1. Germline CDR1 and CDR2: SGHRS and YFSETQ. The CDR3 loop spans 17 amino acids. J was trimmed by 7 bases and V by 4 bases; bases with no gene match: 15. CDR3 region: CASSLGPVRTGENEQFF. CDR3 in DNA: TGCGCCAGCAGCCTCGGACCGGTTCGGACAGGGGAGAATGAGCAGTTCTTC.

The chain is built from TRBV2 and TRBJ2-5, with D perhaps TRBD2 (6 bases). Germline-derived CDR1 and CDR2 are SNHLY and FYNNEI. Trimming cost V 6 bases and J 2 bases, with 10 bases left between them. The CDR3 runs 13 residues. The CDR3 sequence: CASRVTRQETQYF. DNA for the CDR3: TGTGCCAGCAGGGTGACTAGACAAGAGACCCAGTACTTC.

The chain carries TRBV5-4 and TRBJ2-1; 9 nucleotides match TRBD2. Germline V lookup: CDR1 SGHNT, CDR2 YYREEE (reference sequence). The CDR3 contains 16 residues. The J segment lost 4 bases and the V segment lost 0 bases, leaving 5 bases of the junction unmatched. The CDR3 DNA sequence: TGTGCCAGCAGCTTGGATTCTAGCGGGACGTACAATGAGCAGTTCTTC. It specifies CASSLDSSGTYNEQFF. The full variable domain, its missing parts supplied by reference TRBV5-4 and TRBJ2-1, is ETGVTQSPTHLIKTRGQQVTLRCSSQSGHNTVSWYQQALGQGPQFIFQYYREEENGRGNFPPRFSGLQFPNYSSELNVNALELDDSALYLCASSLDSSGTYNEQFFGPGTRLTVL.

The genes are TRBV5-1 and TRBJ2-1; unclear D gene. This CDR3 comprises 14 residues. Per the germline V gene, CDR1 is SGHRS and CDR2 is YFSETQ. V dropped 0 bases and J dropped 4 bases, with 8 bases sitting between them. The CDR3 nucleotides read TGCGCCAGCAGCTTGGATTCCGGGTACAATGAGCAGTTCTTC. The encoded protein is CASSLDSGYNEQFF. Based on the CDR3 plus reference TRBV5-1 and TRBJ2-1, the full variable domain is KAGVTQTPRYLIKTRGQQVTLSCSPISGHRSVSWYQQTPGQGLQFLFEYFSETQRNKGNFPGRFSGRQFSNSRSEMNVSTLELGDSALYLCASSLDSGYNEQFFGPGTRLTVL.

The chain has TRBV28 and TRBJ1-2; 7 bases map to TRBD1. There are 13 residues in the CDR3. CDR1 and CDR2 from the germline V gene are MDHEN and SYDVKM. Unmatched junction bases numbered 6, after V lost 7 bases and J lost 4 bases. The CDR3 sequence: CASNKQGSYGYTF. The CDR3 nucleotides are TGTGCCAGCAACAAACAGGGGAGCTATGGCTACACCTTC.

V and J are TRBV10-1 and TRBJ2-1, with D possibly being TRBD1 (5 bases). The germline V gene encodes CDR1 WNHNN and CDR2 SYGVQD (reference sequence). The CDR3 covers 14 residues. V lost 1 base and J 12 bases, leaving 16 bases between the germline ends. CDR3 sequence: CASSEYKGLTPQFF. The CDR3, as DNA: TGCGCCAGCAGTGAGTACAAGGGGCTGACCCCGCAGTTCTTC.

This rearrangement joins TRBV9 to TRBJ2-2; D remains ambiguous. V dropped 3 bases and J dropped 2 bases, with 8 bases sitting between them. There are 14 residues in the CDR3. The V gene's germline CDR1 is SGDLS and CDR2 YYNGEE. The CDR3 DNA follows: TGTGCCAGCAGCGGAACAGACAACACCGGGGAGCTGTTTTTT. This translates into CASSGTDNTGELFF.

This clone was observed a few times. The chain has TRBV5-6 and TRBJ1-1; 7 bases match TRBD1. J was trimmed by 1 base and V by 4 bases; bases with no gene match: 4. Germline CDR1 is SGHDT and CDR2 is YYEEEE. CDR3 length: 14 residues. The CDR3 region has the DNA TGTGCCAGCAGCAAGGGACAGCGGAACACTGAAGCTTTCTTT. Translation gives CASSKGQRNTEAFF.

In its sample, this clone was seen a few times. The chain recombines TRBV7-2 with TRBJ2-1; 12 positions agree with TRBD2. CDR1 is SGHTA and CDR2 is FQGNSA in the germline V gene. This CDR3 has 16 residues. The V gene end was trimmed by 1 base and the J gene end by 12 bases; junction bases not matched to a gene: 10. The CDR3 coding sequence is TGTGCCAGCAGCTTAGTGGCTAGCGGGAGGGGACAAAGGCAGTTCTTC. Translating it yields CASSLVASGRGQRQFF.

V gene TRBV5-8 combines with J gene TRBJ2-1, with D unclear. V dropped 0 bases and J dropped 6 bases, with 13 bases sitting between them. Germline CDR1 SGHTS, CDR2 YDEGEE. This CDR3 has 15 residues. The CDR3 is CASSLGGTTINEQFF. The CDR3 region has the DNA TGTGCCAGCAGCTTGGGAGGCACAACAATCAATGAGCAGTTCTTC.

This clone was detected a few times. The V gene is TRBV4-1, the J gene TRBJ1-5; D unresolved. The CDR3 loop spans 16 amino acids. From germline, CDR1 is MGHRA and CDR2 YSYEKL. Trimming shortened V by 0 bases and J by 2 bases, and 11 bases separated the two germline ends. The DNA for the CDR3 is TGCGCCAGCAGCCAAGATGCGGGCCACCGCAATCAGCCCCAGCATTTT. This sequence encodes CASSQDAGHRNQPQHF.

There are a few counts of this clone. The CDR3 coding sequence is TGTGCCAGCAGCTTAGGAGCAGGGGGATTCACCTTC. The encoded protein is CASSLGAGGFTF. The chain has TRBV11-2 and TRBJ1-2; 7 bases match TRBD1. V trimming: 1 base; J trimming: 13 bases; junction bases outside the gene matches: 6. The length of the CDR3 is 12 residues. The V gene's germline CDR1 is SGHAT and CDR2 FQNNGV.

In nucleotides, the CDR3 is TGTGCCAGCAGTTTTACGCAGGGGGCAGGGTATGGCTACACCTTC. Translated, it gives CASSFTQGAGYGYTF. This sequence joins TRBV27 and TRBJ1-2; 8 bases are shared with TRBD1. The CDR3 loop spans 15 amino acids. The germline V gene encodes CDR1 MNHEY and CDR2 SMNVEV (reference sequence). The junction had 8 bases not matched to a gene; V was cut back by 3 bases and J by 5 bases.

The chain joins TRBV5-1 to TRBJ2-3; D gene uncertain. Trimming left V 4 bases short and J 6 bases short, with 12 bases between. The CDR3 sequence is 13 residues long. CDR1 is SGHRS, CDR2 YFSETQ, per germline. The CDR3 DNA is TGCGCCAGCAGCAGCCAAGTGGAGGATACGCAGTATTTT. Protein: CASSSQVEDTQYF.

This clone was recorded a few times. The CDR3 loop is CASSPTSGRAWETQYF. The DNA for the CDR3 is TGTGCCAGCAGCCCTACTAGCGGGAGGGCCTGGGAGACCCAGTACTTC. V and J are TRBV11-2 and TRBJ2-5; 13 nucleotides match TRBD2. CDR1 SGHAT and CDR2 FQNNGV come from the germline V gene. The CDR3 is 16 amino acids. V was clipped by 5 bases and J by 5 bases; unmatched bases: 8.

Details on this clone: Other DNA sequences in the same sample also yield this CDR3. CDR3 nucleotides: TGTGCCAGCAGCTCTAGACAGGGGTCGAACACTGAAGCTTTCTTT. Translating it yields CASSSRQGSNTEAFF. The gene calls are TRBV7-9 and TRBJ1-1; 8 nucleotides agree with TRBD1. The CDR3 runs 15 residues. CDR1 is SEHNR and CDR2 is FQNEAQ in the germline V gene (reference sequence). V shed 4 bases and J 1 base; nucleotides not matched to a gene: 5.

This clone was counted a few times. The V call is TRBV30, the J call TRBJ2-7; 10 nucleotides match TRBD1. This CDR3 is 15 amino acids long. Germline V gene sequence: CDR1 GTSNPN, CDR2 SVGIG (reference sequence). With 6 bases clipped from V and 0 bases from J, the junction kept 8 bases outside the gene matches. The CDR3 DNA reads as TGTGCCTGTGACCAGACAGGGGGCATCTCCTACGAGCAGTACTTC. Its protein is CACDQTGGISYEQYF.

This CDR3 reads CASRPSGRFYDTQYF. The CDR3, as DNA: TGTGCCAGCAGACCTAGCGGGAGGTTTTACGATACGCAGTATTTT. V usage is TRBV7-9 and J usage is TRBJ2-3; 11 nucleotides line up with TRBD2. V lost 6 bases to trimming and J lost 6 bases; unmatched junction nucleotides: 8. CDR3 length: 15 amino acids. Germline V gene lookup returns CDR1 SEHNR and CDR2 FQNEAQ (reference sequence). Full variable domain (outside the CDR3, taken from reference TRBV7-9 and TRBJ2-3): DTGVSQNPRHKITKRGQNVTFRCDPISEHNRLYWYRQTLGQGPEFLTYFQNEAQLEKSRLLSDRFSAERPKGSFSTLEIQRTEQGDSAMYLCASRPSGRFYDTQYFGPGTRLTVL.

V gene TRBV7-2 combines with J gene TRBJ1-5; no clear D. This CDR3 is 12 amino acids long. Per germline, CDR1 SGHTA and CDR2 FQGNSA. Trimming took off 1 base at V and 7 bases at J, with 5 bases between the two ends. CDR3 bases: TGTGCCAGCAGCTTAGGAGTCCAGCCCCAGCATTTT. This gives the protein CASSLGVQPQHF. Supplemented by reference TRBV7-2 and TRBJ1-5, the full variable domain reads GAGVSQSPSNKVTEKGKDVELRCDPISGHTALYWYRQSLGQGLEFLIYFQGNSAPDKSGLPSDRFSAERTGGSVSTLTIQRTQQEDSAVYLCASSLGVQPQHFGDGTRLSIL.

This chain links TRBV6-6 with TRBJ2-1; perhaps TRBD2 as D (6 bases). The CDR3 has 15 residues. V gave up 3 bases and J gave up 5 bases, with 14 bases separating them. Germline V CDR1 and CDR2: MNHNY, SVGAGI (reference sequence). CDR3 sequence reads: CASSYIGPGDNEQFF. DNA for the CDR3: TGTGCCAGCAGTTATATAGGTCCGGGAGACAATGAGCAGTTCTTC.

This clone appeared a few times. The J gene is TRBJ2-5, the V gene TRBV10-3; perhaps TRBD1 as D (6 bases). V dropped 6 bases and J dropped 2 bases, with 10 bases sitting between them. CDR3 size: 13 residues. Germline values: CDR1 ENHRY, CDR2 SYGVKD. CDR3 bases: TGTGCCATCAGATGGACAGAACAAGAGACCCAGTACTTC. Amino acid sequence: CAIRWTEQETQYF.

This clone was observed a few times. The chain couples TRBV28 to TRBJ2-7; TRBD1 agrees at 8 bases. CDR1 is MDHEN, CDR2 SYDVKM, per germline. The CDR3 has 14 amino acids. J lost 6 bases, V lost 8 bases, and 12 bases had no gene match. CDR3 in amino acids: CASGSTGESLEQYV. CDR3 coding DNA: TGTGCCAGCGGGTCGACAGGGGAGTCCCTCGAGCAGTACGTC.

This clone was seen a handful of times. The rearrangement links TRBV10-3 to TRBJ2-7; D may be TRBD1 (6 bases). Germline CDR1 reads ENHRY; CDR2 reads SYGVKD. Trimming took off 3 bases at V and 2 bases at J, with 17 bases between the two ends. The CDR3 runs to 16 residues. CDR3 region: CAISDSSGHGTYEQYV. The CDR3 nucleotides read TGTGCCATCAGTGATAGTTCGGGACACGGAACCTACGAGCAGTACGTC.

V usage is TRBV6-1 and J usage is TRBJ2-1; 12 bases align to TRBD2. The germline gives CDR1 MNHNS, CDR2 SASEGT. Losses at the gene ends were 10 bases for V and 9 bases for J; bases not matched to a gene: 10. The CDR3 covers 14 residues. Written as DNA, the CDR3 is TGTGCCACCAGACTAGCGGGAGATAAGGGTGAGCAGTTCTTC. Translation gives CATRLAGDKGEQFF.

This sequence joins TRBV28 and TRBJ2-5; maybe TRBD2 (5 bases). The CDR3 has 11 amino acids. V was shortened by 8 bases and J by 10 bases, with 14 bases between the two germline ends. The germline CDR1 and CDR2 sequences are MDHEN and SYDVKM. The CDR3 protein is CASRDLLGQYF. CDR3 sequence (DNA): TGTGCCAGCCGTGACCTACTAGGCCAGTACTTC.

CDR3 nucleotide sequence: TGTGCCAGCCCCAAGGGGCAGGGGACGGGCTACACCTTC. Translation: CASPKGQGTGYTF. The chain carries TRBV2 and TRBJ1-2; D possibly corresponds to TRBD1 (6 bases). The CDR3 runs 13 residues. Trimming shortened V by 8 bases and J by 8 bases, and 18 bases separated the two germline ends. CDR1 SNHLY and CDR2 FYNNEI come from the germline V gene.

The chain uses TRBV7-2 and TRBJ2-2; D may be TRBD2 (6 bases). This CDR3 spans 14 amino acids. CDR1 and CDR2 (germline): SGHTA, FQGNSA. The germline V and J ends were trimmed by 0 bases and 7 bases, with 9 bases remaining between them. The CDR3: CASSLAEGYGELFF. DNA for the CDR3: TGTGCCAGCAGCTTAGCGGAGGGTTACGGGGAGCTGTTTTTT. The full variable domain, completed using reference TRBV7-2 and TRBJ2-2, is GAGVSQSPSNKVTEKGKDVELRCDPISGHTALYWYRQSLGQGLEFLIYFQGNSAPDKSGLPSDRFSAERTGGSVSTLTIQRTQQEDSAVYLCASSLAEGYGELFFGEGSRLTVL.

A remark on this clone: The same CDR3 is also encoded by other DNA sequences in this sample. This chain connects TRBV7-2 to TRBJ1-2, with 7 bases identical to TRBD1. The germline V gene has CDR1 SGHTA and CDR2 FQGNSA. After removal of 5 bases from V and 4 bases from J, the junction contained 4 bases not matched to a gene. The CDR3 loop spans 13 amino acids. CDR3 protein: CASSPGGSYGYTF. The DNA for the CDR3 is TGTGCCAGCAGCCCAGGGGGTAGCTATGGCTACACCTTC.

The V call is TRBV7-3, the J call TRBJ2-3; maybe TRBD2 (7 bases). The V end lost 3 bases, the J end lost 2 bases, and 12 bases lay between the germline ends. The CDR3 runs 15 residues. Germline V lookup: CDR1 SGHTA, CDR2 FQGTGA. The CDR3 DNA reads as TGTGCCAGCAGCTTTATGGGGGGGGCCACAGATACGCAGTATTTT. It codes for CASSFMGGATDTQYF.